This T cell receptor beta chain was identified during a study of read filtering for tumor transcriptome and immune sequencing. The library was built from approximately 400 ng RNA with molecular barcoded adaptors for alpha/delta and beta/gamma chains. TCRdb analysed the reads with MiXCR anew, one entry per CDR3 protein. The sample holds about 48,000 distinct CDR3 sequences, roughly 19% seen once. This clonotype was counted many times. The V gene's germline CDR1 is DFQATT and CDR2 SNEGSKA (reference sequence). V lost 3 bases and J lost 8; bases outside the gene matches: 5. There are 13 residues in the CDR3.

The chain combines TRBV20-1 with TRBJ2-1, with TRBD2 matching over 9 bases. This sequence originates from a donor at least 40 years old with multiple myeloma. Sequences were obtained from a population of CD138-negative cells sorted from bone marrow. This CDR3 is CSASSGRRYEQFF. In nucleotides, the CDR3 is TGCAGTGCTAGTAGCGGGAGAAGGTATGAGCAGTTCTTC.